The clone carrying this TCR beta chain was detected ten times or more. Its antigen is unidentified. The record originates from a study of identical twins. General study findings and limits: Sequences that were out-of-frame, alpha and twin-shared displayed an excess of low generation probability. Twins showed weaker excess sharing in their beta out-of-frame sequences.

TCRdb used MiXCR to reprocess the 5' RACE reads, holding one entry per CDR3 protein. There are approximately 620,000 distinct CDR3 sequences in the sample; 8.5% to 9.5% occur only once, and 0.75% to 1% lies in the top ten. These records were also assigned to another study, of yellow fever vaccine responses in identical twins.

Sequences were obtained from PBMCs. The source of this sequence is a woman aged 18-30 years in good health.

CDR3 sequence reads: CASSETGRSYNEQFF. The CDR3 coding sequence is TGTGCCAGCAGTGAAACAGGGCGGTCCTACAATGAGCAGTTCTTC. V and J are TRBV25-1 and TRBJ2-1; perhaps TRBD1 as D (6 bases). Germline assignment: CDR1 MGHDK and CDR2 SYGVNS. The V end lost 2 bases, the J end lost 1 base, and 9 bases lay between the germline ends. The CDR3 extends over 15 amino acids.